The present T cell receptor beta chain was sequenced within a study of identical twins. TCRdb re-called the 5' RACE reads with MiXCR, one entry per CDR3 protein. The data contain a few hundred thousand distinct CDR3 sequences, roughly a tenth of them singletons. This clonotype was seen repeatedly, ten times or more. The clonotype was recovered from a man aged 50-59 years in good health. The sequencing input was memory T cells sorted from blood.

CDR3 residues: CASSESWGPGTGYEQYF. Written as DNA, the CDR3 is TGTGCCAGCAGTGAAAGCTGGGGCCCCGGGACAGGGTACGAGCAGTACTTC. This chain connects TRBV25-1 to TRBJ2-7; 9 bases agree with TRBD1. This CDR3 has 17 residues. Germline V gene sequence: CDR1 MGHDK, CDR2 SYGVNS. The ends lost 2 bases at V and 4 bases at J; junction bases unmatched: 12.